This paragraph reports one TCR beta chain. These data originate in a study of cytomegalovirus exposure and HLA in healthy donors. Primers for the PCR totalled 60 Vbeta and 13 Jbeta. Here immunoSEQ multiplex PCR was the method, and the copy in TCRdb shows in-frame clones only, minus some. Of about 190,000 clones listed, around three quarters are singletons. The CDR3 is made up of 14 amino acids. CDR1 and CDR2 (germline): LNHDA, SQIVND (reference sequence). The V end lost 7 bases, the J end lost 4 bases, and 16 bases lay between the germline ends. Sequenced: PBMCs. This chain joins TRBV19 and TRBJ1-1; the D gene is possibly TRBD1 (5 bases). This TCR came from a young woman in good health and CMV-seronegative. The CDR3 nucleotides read TGTGCCAGTAACCCGACGGGGGTTGGCACTGAAGCTTTCTTT. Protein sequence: CASNPTGVGTEAFF.